Below, 2 T cell receptor beta chains from the same sample are listed, as sequenced in a study of T cells in Graves' hyperthyroidism and ophthalmopathy. TCR beta CDR3 regions were amplified from RNA. HTBI primers were the set used in a first-round RT-PCR of the TCR CDR3. TCRdb reprocessed the multiplex PCR reads with MiXCR, giving one entry per CDR3 protein. The data show approximately 400,000 distinct CDR3 sequences, about 25% seen once. The sample was blood. These receptors all stem from a man between 50 and 59 years old with Graves' hyperthyroidism.

This clonotype was observed a few times. The V call is TRBV5-1, the J call TRBJ2-3, with 8 bases lining up with TRBD2. The CDR3 is made up of 15 amino acids. After removal of 7 bases from V and 4 bases from J, the junction contained 11 bases not matched to a gene. From germline, CDR1 is SGHRS and CDR2 YFSETQ. As DNA, the CDR3 is TGCGCCAGCGTGGGCGCGGGAGGAGAGGCAGATACGCAGTATTTT. Its translation: CASVGAGGEADTQYF.

Comments on this clonotype: A much larger clone sits a single nucleotide away, making a read error possible. This rearrangement joins TRBV3-1 to TRBJ2-1; 9 bases line up with TRBD2. This CDR3 is built from 14 residues. V was clipped by 4 bases and J by 10 bases; unmatched bases: 8. Germline-derived CDR1 and CDR2 are LGHDT and YNNKEL (reference sequence). CDR3 region: CASSLSGSYAEQFF. In DNA, the CDR3 is TGTGCCAGCAGCCTTAGCGGGAGTTACGCCGAGCAGTTCTTC.